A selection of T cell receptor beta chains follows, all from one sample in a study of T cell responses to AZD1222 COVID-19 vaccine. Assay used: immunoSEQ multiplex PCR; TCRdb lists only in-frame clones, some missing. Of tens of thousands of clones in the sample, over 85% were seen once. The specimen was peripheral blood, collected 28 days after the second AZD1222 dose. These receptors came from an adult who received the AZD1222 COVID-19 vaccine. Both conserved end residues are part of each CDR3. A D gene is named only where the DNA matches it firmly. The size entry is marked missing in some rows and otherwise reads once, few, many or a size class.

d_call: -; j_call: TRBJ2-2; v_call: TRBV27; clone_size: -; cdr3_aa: CASGLGVTGELFF; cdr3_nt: TGTGCCAGCGGACTGGGCGTCACCGGGGAGCTGTTTTTT
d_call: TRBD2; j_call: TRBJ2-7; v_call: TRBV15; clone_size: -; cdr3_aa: CATARDYVYEQYF; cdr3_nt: TGTGCCACCGCTCGGGACTACGTCTACGAGCAGTACTTC
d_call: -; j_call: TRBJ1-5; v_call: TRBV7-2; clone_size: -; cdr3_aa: CASSLAWAQSSNQPQHF; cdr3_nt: TGTGCCAGCAGCTTAGCATGGGCCCAGAGCTCCAATCAGCCCCAGCATTTT
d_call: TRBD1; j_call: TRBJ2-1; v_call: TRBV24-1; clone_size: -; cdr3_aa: CATSDLLGGTGSYNEQFF; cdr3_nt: TGTGCCACCAGTGATTTGCTCGGCGGGACAGGGTCCTACAATGAGCAGTTCTTC
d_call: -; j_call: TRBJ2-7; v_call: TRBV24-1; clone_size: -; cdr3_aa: CATSEPGQPYEQYF; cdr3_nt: TGTGCCACCAGTGAACCGGGACAACCCTACGAGCAGTACTTC
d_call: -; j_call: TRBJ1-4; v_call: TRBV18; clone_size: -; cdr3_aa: CASSRDYNEKLFF; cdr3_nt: TGTGCCAGCTCAAGAGATTATAATGAAAAACTGTTTTTT
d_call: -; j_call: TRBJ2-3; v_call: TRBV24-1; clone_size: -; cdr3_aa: CATSDPGLNTQYF; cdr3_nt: TGTGCCACCAGTGATCCGGGACTCAACACGCAGTATTTT
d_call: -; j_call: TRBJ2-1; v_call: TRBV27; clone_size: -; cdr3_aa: CASSPVITEYNEQFF; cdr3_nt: TGTGCCAGCAGTCCGGTCATTACTGAATACAATGAGCAGTTCTTC
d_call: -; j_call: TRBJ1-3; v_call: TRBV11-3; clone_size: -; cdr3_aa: CASSLAGDSGNTIYF; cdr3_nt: TGTGCCAGCAGCTTAGCGGGGGACTCTGGAAACACCATATATTTT
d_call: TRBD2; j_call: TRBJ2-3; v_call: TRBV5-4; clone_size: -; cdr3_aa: CASSEGLAGVADTQYF; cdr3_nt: TGTGCCAGCAGCGAGGGACTAGCGGGGGTCGCAGATACGCAGTATTTT
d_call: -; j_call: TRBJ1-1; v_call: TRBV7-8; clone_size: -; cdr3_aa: CASSSPGRVSLNTEAFF; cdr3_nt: TGTGCCAGCAGCTCCCCCGGTAGGGTATCTCTGAACACTGAAGCTTTCTTT
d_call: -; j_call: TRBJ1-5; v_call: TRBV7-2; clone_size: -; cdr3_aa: CASSLSGQGFEQPQHF; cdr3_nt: TGTGCCAGCAGCTTATCTGGGCAGGGGTTCGAGCAGCCCCAGCATTTT
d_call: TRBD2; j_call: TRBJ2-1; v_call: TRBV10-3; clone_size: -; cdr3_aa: CAISELPAGGPNEQFF; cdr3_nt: TGTGCCATCAGTGAACTCCCTGCGGGGGGGCCAAATGAGCAGTTCTTC
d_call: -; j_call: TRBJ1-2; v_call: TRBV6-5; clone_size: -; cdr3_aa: CASVRTASYGYTF; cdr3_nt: TGTGCCAGCGTTAGGACAGCTTCCTATGGCTACACCTTC
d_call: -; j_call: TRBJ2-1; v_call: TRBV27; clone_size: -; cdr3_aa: CASSFGGANEQFF; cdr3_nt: TGTGCCAGCAGTTTCGGCGGGGCGAATGAGCAGTTCTTC
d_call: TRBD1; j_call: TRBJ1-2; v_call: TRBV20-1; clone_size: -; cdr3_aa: CSARDRVGYTF; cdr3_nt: TGCAGTGCTAGGGACAGGGTGGGCTACACCTTC
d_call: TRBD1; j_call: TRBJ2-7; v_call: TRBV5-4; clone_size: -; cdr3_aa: CASSSTGVEQYF; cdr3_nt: TGTGCCAGCAGTTCGACAGGGGTCGAGCAGTACTTC
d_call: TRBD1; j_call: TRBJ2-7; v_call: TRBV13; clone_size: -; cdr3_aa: CASSLGDRGYEQYF; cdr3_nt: TGTGCCAGCAGCTTAGGGGACAGGGGCTACGAGCAGTACTTC
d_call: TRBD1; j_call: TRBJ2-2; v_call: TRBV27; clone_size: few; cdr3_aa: CASSPRYPGQKNTGELFF; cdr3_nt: TGTGCCAGCAGTCCACGCTATCCGGGACAGAAGAACACCGGGGAGCTGTTTTTT
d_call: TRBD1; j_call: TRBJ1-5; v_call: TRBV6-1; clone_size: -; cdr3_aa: CASSDVRDRRYSNQPQHF; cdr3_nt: TGTGCCAGCAGTGACGTCCGGGACAGAAGATATAGCAATCAGCCCCAGCATTTT
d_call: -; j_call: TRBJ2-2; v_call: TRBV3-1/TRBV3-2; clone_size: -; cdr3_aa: CASSHFAGELFF; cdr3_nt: TGTGCCAGCAGCCATTTCGCCGGGGAGCTGTTTTTT
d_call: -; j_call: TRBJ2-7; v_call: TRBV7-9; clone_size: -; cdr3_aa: CASYSSGSYEQYF; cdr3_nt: TGTGCCAGCTATAGTTCAGGGTCCTACGAGCAGTACTTC
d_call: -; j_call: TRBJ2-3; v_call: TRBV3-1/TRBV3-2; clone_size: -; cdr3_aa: CASSQVGRAASTDTQYF; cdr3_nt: TGTGCCAGCAGCCAAGTTGGGCGTGCAGCTAGCACAGATACGCAGTATTTT
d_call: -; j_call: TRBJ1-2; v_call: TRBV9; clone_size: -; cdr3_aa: CASSVMDGGYGYTF; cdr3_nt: TGTGCCAGCAGCGTGATGGACGGGGGGTATGGCTACACCTTC
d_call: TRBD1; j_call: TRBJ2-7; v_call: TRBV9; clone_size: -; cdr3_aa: CASSGTGGFNEQYF; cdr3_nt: TGTGCCAGCAGCGGTACAGGGGGCTTTAACGAGCAGTACTTC
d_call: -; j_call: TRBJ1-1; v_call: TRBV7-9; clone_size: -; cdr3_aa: CASSLDRAGDTEAFF; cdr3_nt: TGTGCCAGCAGCTTAGATAGGGCGGGGGACACTGAAGCTTTCTTT
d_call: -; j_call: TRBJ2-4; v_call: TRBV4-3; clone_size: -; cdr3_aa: CASSQDSQGLAKNIQYF; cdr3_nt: TGCGCCAGCAGCCAAGATTCGCAGGGCTTAGCCAAAAACATTCAGTACTTC
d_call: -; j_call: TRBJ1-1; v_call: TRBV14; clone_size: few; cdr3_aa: CASSLHPRQLEAFF; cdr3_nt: TGTGCCAGCAGCCTTCATCCCCGACAGTTGGAAGCTTTCTTT
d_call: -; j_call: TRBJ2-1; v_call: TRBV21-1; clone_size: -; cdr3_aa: CASSKVVSGGIDEQFF; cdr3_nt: TGTGCCAGCAGCAAAGTTGTTAGCGGGGGGATTGATGAGCAGTTCTTC
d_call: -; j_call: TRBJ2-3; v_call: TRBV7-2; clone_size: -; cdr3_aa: CASSLSRAPTDTQYF; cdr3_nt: TGTGCCAGCAGCTTATCTAGGGCCCCCACAGATACGCAGTATTTT
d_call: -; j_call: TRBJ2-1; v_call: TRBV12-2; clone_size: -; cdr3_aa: CASRTSGGDNEQFF; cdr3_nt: TGTGCAAGTCGTACTAGCGGGGGGGACAATGAGCAGTTCTTC
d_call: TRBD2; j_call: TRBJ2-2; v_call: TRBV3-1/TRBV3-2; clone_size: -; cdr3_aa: CASSPRLAGRANTGELFF; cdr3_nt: TGTGCCAGCAGCCCGAGACTAGCGGGGAGAGCGAACACCGGGGAGCTGTTTTTT
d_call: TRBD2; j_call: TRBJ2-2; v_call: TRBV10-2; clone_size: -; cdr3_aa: CASSDGLAGGVSTGELFF; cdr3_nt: TGCGCCAGCAGTGATGGACTAGCGGGGGGGGTTAGCACCGGGGAGCTGTTTTTT
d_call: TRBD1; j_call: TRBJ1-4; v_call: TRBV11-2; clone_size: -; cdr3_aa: CASSPTGLNEKLFF; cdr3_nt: TGTGCCAGCAGTCCGACAGGGCTTAACGAAAAACTGTTTTTT
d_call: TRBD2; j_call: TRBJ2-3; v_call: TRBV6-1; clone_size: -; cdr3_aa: CASSESTSGGASDTQYF; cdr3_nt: TGTGCCAGCAGTGAATCCACTAGCGGGGGGGCCTCAGATACGCAGTATTTT
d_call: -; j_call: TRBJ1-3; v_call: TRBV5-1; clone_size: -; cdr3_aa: CASSLAGLPTLSGNTIYF; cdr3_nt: TGCGCCAGCAGCTTGGCTGGTTTGCCGACATTATCTGGAAACACCATATATTTT
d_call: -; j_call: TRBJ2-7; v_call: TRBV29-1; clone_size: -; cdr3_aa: CSVVGGSGEQYF; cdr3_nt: TGCAGCGTTGTGGGGGGCTCAGGGGAGCAGTACTTC
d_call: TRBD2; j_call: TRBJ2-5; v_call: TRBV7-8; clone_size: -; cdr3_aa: CASSLALAGKETQYF; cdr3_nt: TGTGCCAGCAGCTTAGCGCTAGCGGGGAAAGAGACCCAGTACTTC
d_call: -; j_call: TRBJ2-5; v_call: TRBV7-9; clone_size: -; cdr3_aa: CASSTGGKETQYF; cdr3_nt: TGTGCCAGCAGCACCGGGGGCAAAGAGACCCAGTACTTC
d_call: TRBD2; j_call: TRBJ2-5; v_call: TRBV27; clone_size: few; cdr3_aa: CASSLGRGLAGEETQYF; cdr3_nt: TGTGCCAGCAGTTTAGGCCGCGGACTAGCGGGGGAAGAGACCCAGTACTTC
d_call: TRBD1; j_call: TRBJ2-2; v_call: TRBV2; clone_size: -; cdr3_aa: CASTATGASTGELFF; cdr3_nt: TGTGCCAGCACCGCTACAGGGGCTAGCACCGGGGAGCTGTTTTTT
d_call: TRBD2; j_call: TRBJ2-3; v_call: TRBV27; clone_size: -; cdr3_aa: CASSFQLAGGGTDTQYF; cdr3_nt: TGTGCCAGCAGTTTCCAACTAGCGGGGGGTGGCACAGATACGCAGTATTTT
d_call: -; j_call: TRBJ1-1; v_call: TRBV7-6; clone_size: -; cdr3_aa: CASSLKQGPFTEAFF; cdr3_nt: TGTGCCAGCAGCCTCAAACAGGGTCCATTCACTGAAGCTTTCTTT
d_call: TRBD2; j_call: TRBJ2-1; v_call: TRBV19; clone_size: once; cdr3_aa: CATIPTGGSYNEQFF; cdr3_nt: TGTGCCACCATCCCAACGGGGGGGTCCTACAATGAGCAGTTCTTC
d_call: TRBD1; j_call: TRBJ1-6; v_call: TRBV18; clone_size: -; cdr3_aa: CASSPDRVKSPLHF; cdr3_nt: TGTGCCAGCTCGCCCGACAGGGTGAAATCACCCCTCCACTTT
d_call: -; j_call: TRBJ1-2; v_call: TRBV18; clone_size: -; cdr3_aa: CASSPSGWDGYTF; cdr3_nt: TGTGCCAGCTCACCTTCTGGGTGGGATGGCTACACCTTC
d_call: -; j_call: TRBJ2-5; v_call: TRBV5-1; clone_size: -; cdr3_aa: CASSLDGRRQETQYF; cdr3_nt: TGCGCCAGCAGCTTGGATGGGAGGCGCCAAGAGACCCAGTACTTC
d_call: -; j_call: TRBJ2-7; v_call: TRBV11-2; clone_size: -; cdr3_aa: CASNSEGQLYF; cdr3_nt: TGTGCCAGCAACTCGGAGGGACAGCTCTACTTC
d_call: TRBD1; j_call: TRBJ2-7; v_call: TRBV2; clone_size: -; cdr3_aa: CASRKGQVEQYF; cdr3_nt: TGTGCCAGCCGCAAGGGACAGGTCGAGCAGTACTTC
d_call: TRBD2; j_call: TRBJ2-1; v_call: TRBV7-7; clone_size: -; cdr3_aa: CASSLALAGEGYNEQFF; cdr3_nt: TGTGCTAGCAGCTTAGCGCTAGCGGGGGAAGGGTACAATGAGCAGTTCTTC
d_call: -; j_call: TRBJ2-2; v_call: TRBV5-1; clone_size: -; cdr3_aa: CASSLGNRGVGTGELFF; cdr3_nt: TGCGCCAGCAGCTTGGGGAATCGGGGTGTTGGGACCGGGGAGCTGTTTTTT
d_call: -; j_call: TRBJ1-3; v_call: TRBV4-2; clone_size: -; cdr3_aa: CASSQGRNTIYF; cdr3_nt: TGTGCCAGCAGCCAAGGAAGAAACACCATATATTTT